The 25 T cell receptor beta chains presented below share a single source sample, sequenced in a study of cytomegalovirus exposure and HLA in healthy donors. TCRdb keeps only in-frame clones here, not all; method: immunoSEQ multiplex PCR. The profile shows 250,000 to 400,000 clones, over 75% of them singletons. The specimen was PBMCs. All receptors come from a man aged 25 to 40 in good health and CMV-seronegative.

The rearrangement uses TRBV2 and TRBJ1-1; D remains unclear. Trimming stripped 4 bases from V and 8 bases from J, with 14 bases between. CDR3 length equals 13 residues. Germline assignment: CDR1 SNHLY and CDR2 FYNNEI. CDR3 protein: CASSGPRLPEAFF. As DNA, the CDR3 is TGTGCCAGCAGTGGCCCAAGACTCCCCGAAGCTTTCTTT.

The CDR3 bases are TGTGCCAGCAGTTACTCGAATCCCAGAGGCTACACCTTC. This sequence encodes CASSYSNPRGYTF. This chain links TRBV6-5 with TRBJ1-2; D remains unclear. V dropped 0 bases and J dropped 8 bases, with 10 bases sitting between them. Germline V gene data show CDR1 as MNHEY and CDR2 as SVGAGI. This CDR3 has 13 amino acids.

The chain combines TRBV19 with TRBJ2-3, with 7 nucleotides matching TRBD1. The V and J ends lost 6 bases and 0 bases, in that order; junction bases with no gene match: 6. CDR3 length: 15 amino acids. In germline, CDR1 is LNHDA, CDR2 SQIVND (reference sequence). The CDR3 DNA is TGTGCCAGTAGACCCTTGGGACAGAGCACAGATACGCAGTATTTT. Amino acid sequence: CASRPLGQSTDTQYF.

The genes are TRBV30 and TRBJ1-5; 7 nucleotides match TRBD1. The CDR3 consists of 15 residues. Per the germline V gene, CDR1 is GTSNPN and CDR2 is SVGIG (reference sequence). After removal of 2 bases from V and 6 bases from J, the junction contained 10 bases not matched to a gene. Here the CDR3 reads CAWSPDRDLLQPQHF. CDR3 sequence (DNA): TGTGCCTGGAGTCCCGACAGGGACCTTCTTCAGCCCCAGCATTTT. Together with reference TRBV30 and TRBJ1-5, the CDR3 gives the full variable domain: SQTIHQWPATLVQPVGSPLSLECTVEGTSNPNLYWYRQAAGRGLQLLFYSVGIGQISSEVPQNLSASRPQDRQFILSSKKLLLSDSGFYLCAWSPDRDLLQPQHFGDGTRLSIL.

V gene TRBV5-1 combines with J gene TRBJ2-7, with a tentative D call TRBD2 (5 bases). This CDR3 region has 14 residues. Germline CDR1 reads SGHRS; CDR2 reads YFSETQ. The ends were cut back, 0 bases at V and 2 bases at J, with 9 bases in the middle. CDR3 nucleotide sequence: TGCGCCAGCAGCTTGGCGGGGTCTACCTACGAGCAGTACTTC. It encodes CASSLAGSTYEQYF.

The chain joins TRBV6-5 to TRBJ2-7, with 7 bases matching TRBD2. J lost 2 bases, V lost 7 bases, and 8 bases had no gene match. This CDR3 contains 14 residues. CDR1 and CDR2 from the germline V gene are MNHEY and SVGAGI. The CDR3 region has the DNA TGTGCCAGCACCCCGCCGGGACTACCCTACGAGCAGTACTTC. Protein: CASTPPGLPYEQYF.

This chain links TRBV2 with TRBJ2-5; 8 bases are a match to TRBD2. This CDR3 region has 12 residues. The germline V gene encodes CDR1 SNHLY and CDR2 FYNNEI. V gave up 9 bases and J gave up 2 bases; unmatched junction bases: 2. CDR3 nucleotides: TGTGCCAGGGGACTAGTTCAAGAGACCCAGTACTTC. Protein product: CARGLVQETQYF.

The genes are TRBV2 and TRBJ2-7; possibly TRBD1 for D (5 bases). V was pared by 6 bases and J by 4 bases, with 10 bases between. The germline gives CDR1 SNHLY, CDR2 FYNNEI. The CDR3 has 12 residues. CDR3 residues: CASRPDSYEQYF. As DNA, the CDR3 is TGTGCCAGCAGACCCGACAGTTACGAGCAGTACTTC.

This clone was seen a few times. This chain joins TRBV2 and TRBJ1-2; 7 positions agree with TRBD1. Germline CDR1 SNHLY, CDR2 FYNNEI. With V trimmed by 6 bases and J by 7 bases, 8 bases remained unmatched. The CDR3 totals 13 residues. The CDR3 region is CASSGRQGFGYTF. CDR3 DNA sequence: TGTGCCAGCAGCGGTAGACAGGGTTTTGGCTACACCTTC.

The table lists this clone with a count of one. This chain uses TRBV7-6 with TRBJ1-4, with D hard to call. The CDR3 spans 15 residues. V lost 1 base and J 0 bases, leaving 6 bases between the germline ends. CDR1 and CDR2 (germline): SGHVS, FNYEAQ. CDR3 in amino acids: CASSLGAATNEKLFF. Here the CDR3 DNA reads TGTGCCAGCAGCTTAGGGGCAGCAACTAATGAAAAACTGTTTTTT.

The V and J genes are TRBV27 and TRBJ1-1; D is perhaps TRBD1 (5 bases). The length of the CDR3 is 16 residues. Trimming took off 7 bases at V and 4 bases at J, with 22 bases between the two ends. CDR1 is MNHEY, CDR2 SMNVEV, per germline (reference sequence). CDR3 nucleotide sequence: TGTGCCAGCAAGGCCGGGCAGGGTGGGGCTGGCACTGAAGCTTTCTTT. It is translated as CASKAGQGGAGTEAFF.

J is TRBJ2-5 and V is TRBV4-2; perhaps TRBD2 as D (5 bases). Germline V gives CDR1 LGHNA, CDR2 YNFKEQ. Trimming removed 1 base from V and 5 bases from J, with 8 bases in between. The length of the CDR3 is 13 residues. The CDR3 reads CASSQGIAETQYF. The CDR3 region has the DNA TGTGCCAGCAGCCAAGGAATAGCGGAGACCCAGTACTTC.

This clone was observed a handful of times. The DNA for the CDR3 is TGTGCCAGCTCACCGCTGGGACAGGCCGAGCAGTACTTC. Translating it yields CASSPLGQAEQYF. The chain uses TRBV18 and TRBJ2-7; 8 bases align to TRBD1. This CDR3 has 13 residues. The germline gives CDR1 KGHSH, CDR2 LQKENI. With 3 bases clipped from V and 6 bases from J, the junction kept 4 bases outside the gene matches. The full variable domain, in which reference TRBV18 and TRBJ2-7 provide the parts outside the CDR3, is NAGVMQNPRHLVRRRGQEARLRCSPMKGHSHVYWYRQLPEEGLKFMVYLQKENIIDESGMPKERFSAEFPKEGPSILRIQQVVRGDSAAYFCASSPLGQAEQYFGPGTRLTVT.

CDR3 protein: CASTSRRGHEQFF. DNA of the CDR3: TGTGCCAGCACCAGCCGCCGAGGGCATGAGCAGTTCTTC. V is TRBV6-5 and J is TRBJ2-1; weak D call: TRBD2 (5 bases). CDR1 and CDR2 (germline): MNHEY, SVGAGI. The CDR3 runs 13 residues. Between the trimmed V and J ends, which lost 7 bases and 8 bases, there was a span of 15 bases.

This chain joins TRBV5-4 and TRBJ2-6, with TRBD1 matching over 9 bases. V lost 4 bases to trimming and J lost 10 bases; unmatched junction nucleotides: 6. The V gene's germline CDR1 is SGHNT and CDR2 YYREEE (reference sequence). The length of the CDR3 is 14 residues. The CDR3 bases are TGTGCCAGCAGCCGGGACAGGGTATTTAACGTCCTGACTTTC. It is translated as CASSRDRVFNVLTF.

CDR3 DNA: TGTGCCAGCAGTGAAGTGGGTGGAGAAAGAGATTATGGCTACACCTTC. Amino acids: CASSEVGGERDYGYTF. V and J are TRBV6-1 and TRBJ1-2, with no clear D. The germline V gene encodes CDR1 MNHNS and CDR2 SASEGT. Trimming shortened V by 1 base and J by 5 bases, and 17 bases separated the two germline ends. CDR3 length: 16 amino acids.

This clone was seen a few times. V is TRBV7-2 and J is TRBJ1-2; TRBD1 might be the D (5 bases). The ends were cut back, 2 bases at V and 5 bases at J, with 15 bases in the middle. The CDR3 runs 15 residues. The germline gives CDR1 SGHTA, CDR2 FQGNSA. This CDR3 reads CASSLPGGVRYGYTF. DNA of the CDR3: TGTGCCAGCAGCTTACCGGGAGGGGTTCGGTATGGCTACACCTTC. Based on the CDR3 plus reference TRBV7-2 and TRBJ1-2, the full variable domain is GAGVSQSPSNKVTEKGKDVELRCDPISGHTALYWYRQSLGQGLEFLIYFQGNSAPDKSGLPSDRFSAERTGGSVSTLTIQRTQQEDSAVYLCASSLPGGVRYGYTFGSGTRLTVV.

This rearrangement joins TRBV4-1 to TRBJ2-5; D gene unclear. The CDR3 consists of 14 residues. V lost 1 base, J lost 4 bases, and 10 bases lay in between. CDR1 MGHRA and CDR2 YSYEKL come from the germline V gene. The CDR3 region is CASSQGSASETQYF. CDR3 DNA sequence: TGCGCCAGCAGCCAAGGGAGCGCATCAGAGACCCAGTACTTC.

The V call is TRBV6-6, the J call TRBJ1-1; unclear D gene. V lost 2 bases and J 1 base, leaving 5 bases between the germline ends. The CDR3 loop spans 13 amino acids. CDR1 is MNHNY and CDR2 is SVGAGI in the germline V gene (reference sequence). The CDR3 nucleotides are TGTGCCAGCAGTTACGCGGGGAACACTGAAGCTTTCTTT. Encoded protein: CASSYAGNTEAFF.

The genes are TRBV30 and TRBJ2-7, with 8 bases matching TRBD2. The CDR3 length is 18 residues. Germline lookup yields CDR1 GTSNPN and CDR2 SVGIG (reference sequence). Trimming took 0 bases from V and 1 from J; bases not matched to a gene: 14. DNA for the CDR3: TGTGCCTGGAGTGTACTAAGGAGCGGGGGCCTCAGATCCTACGAGCAGTACTTC. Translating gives CAWSVLRSGGLRSYEQYF.

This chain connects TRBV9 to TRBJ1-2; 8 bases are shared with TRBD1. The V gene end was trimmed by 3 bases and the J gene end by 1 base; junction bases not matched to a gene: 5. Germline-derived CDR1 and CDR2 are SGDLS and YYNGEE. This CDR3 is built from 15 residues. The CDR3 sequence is CASSDDRGYNYGYTF. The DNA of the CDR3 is TGTGCCAGCAGCGACGACAGGGGTTATAACTATGGCTACACCTTC.

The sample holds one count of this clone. The CDR3 nucleotides are TGTGCCAGCTCATCCCAAACAGGGCTGAATGAAAAACTGTTTTTT. This sequence encodes CASSSQTGLNEKLFF. The chain links TRBV18 to TRBJ1-4; TRBD1 is a possible D gene (6 bases). Trimming cost V 5 bases and J 5 bases, with 15 bases left between them. The CDR3 runs 15 residues. CDR1 and CDR2 from the germline V gene are KGHSH and LQKENI.

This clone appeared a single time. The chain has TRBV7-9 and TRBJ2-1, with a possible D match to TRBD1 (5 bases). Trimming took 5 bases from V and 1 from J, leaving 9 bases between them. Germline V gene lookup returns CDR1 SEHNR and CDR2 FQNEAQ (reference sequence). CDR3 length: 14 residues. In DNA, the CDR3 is TGTGCCAGCAGCGGACCAGGGTCCTACAATGAGCAGTTCTTC. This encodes CASSGPGSYNEQFF.

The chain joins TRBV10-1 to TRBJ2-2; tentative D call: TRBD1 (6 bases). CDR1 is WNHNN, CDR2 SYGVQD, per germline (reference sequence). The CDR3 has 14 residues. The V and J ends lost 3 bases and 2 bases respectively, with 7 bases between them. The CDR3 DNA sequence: TGCGCCAGCAGTGAACAGGGTAACACCGGGGAGCTGTTTTTT. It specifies CASSEQGNTGELFF.

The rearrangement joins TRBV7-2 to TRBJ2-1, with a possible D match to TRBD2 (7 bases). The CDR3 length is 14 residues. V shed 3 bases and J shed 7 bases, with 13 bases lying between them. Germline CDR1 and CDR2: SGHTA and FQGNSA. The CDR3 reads CASSLRGPLNEQFF. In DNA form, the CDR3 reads TGTGCCAGCAGCTTGCGGGGGCCCCTAAATGAGCAGTTCTTC.